This paragraph covers one TCR beta chain sequence. What it binds is unknown. This record comes from a study of relationships among human T cell subsets. The study's findings and limits: A CD4+CD8+ double-positive population could not be excluded by bead sorting. Substantial CDR3 sharing among Th1, Th2 and regulatory cells suggested stochastic fate choice. Over 50% of CD8+ cytotoxic sequences were in clones over 100 reads; regulatory and Th2 had few.

CDR1 and CDR2 from the germline V gene are MNHEY and SVGAGI. Between the trimmed V and J ends, which lost 0 bases and 13 bases, there was a span of 16 bases. The CDR3 consists of 15 residues. From mRNA, alpha and beta CDR3 regions were amplified using semiquantitative ARM-PCR. Tagged nested gene-specific primers were used first, then communal superprimers amplified exponentially. First-round products served as template after exonuclease removal of nested primers. TCRdb re-derived calls from the multiplex PCR reads in MiXCR, one entry per CDR3 protein. The repertoire includes roughly 3,000 distinct CDR3 sequences, approximately 84% of them detected once, and approximately 16% sits in the top ten.

The TCR sequence derives from a man between 40 and 49 years old in good health. Source material: total T cells sorted from blood. V is TRBV6-5 and J is TRBJ1-6; D gene unclear. The CDR3 region has the DNA TGTGCCAGCAGTTACTCTACAGAGGGAGTTTCGCCCCTCCACTTT. This codes for CASSYSTEGVSPLHF.